This TCR beta chain was sequenced in a study of read filtering for tumor transcriptome and immune sequencing. About the study: 8 or 9 patients were R-ISS I, around 15 were R-ISS II, roughly 7 were R-ISS III.

General study results and limits: Approximately 82% of IR-seq clonotypes had one read, totaling around 3.4% of reads; RNA-seq: approximately 75% and 45%.

This library used 300 to 500 ng RNA and molecular barcoded adaptors spanning alpha/delta and beta/gamma chains. TCRdb redid the calling of the reads with MiXCR, one entry per CDR3 protein. Here the sample spans about 5,200 distinct CDR3 sequences, about a fifth being singletons. In its sample, this clonotype was seen many times. Antigen unknown. Sequencing was carried out using a population of CD138-negative cells sorted from bone marrow. This sequence was found in a donor at least 40 years old with multiple myeloma.

CDR3 in DNA: TGCGCCAGCAGCCAAGGAGAATACGAGCAGTACTTC. This codes for CASSQGEYEQYF. This chain connects TRBV4-1 to TRBJ2-7; D unresolved. This CDR3 contains 12 residues. The V end was cut by 1 base, the J end by 4 bases, with 5 bases between. Germline assignment: CDR1 MGHRA and CDR2 YSYEKL.